One and the same sample provided the 22 T cell receptor beta chains below, sequenced in a study of cytotoxic CD8 clonotypes in ibrutinib-treated CLL. The data were produced by immunoSEQ multiplex PCR, yet TCRdb's version contains in-frame clones alone and is incomplete. The sample has about 330,000 clones, 67% seen once; the top ten hold roughly 6.8%. The input for sequencing was PBMCs, taken after 36 months of ibrutinib treatment. The origin of the receptors is a human donor with chronic lymphocytic leukemia.

This clone appeared a few times. This chain connects TRBV10-3 to TRBJ2-1, with 7 bases that match TRBD2. Germline assignment: CDR1 ENHRY and CDR2 SYGVKD. This CDR3 contains 14 residues. Trimming removed 11 bases from V and 9 bases from J; junction bases left unmatched: 16. Written as DNA, the CDR3 is TGTGCCTCCAGGCGAGCCGGTTCGGGGGGTGAGCAGTTCTTC. This sequence encodes CASRRAGSGGEQFF.

V gene TRBV11-2 combines with J gene TRBJ1-2; TRBD1 aligns across 8 bases. J gave up 10 bases and V 1 base, and 2 bases lay outside the gene matches. This CDR3 is 12 amino acids long. CDR1 is SGHAT, CDR2 FQNNGV, per germline. CDR3: CASSLGQGTYTF. Here the CDR3 DNA reads TGTGCCAGCAGCTTAGGACAGGGGACCTACACCTTC.

This chain links TRBV2 with TRBJ1-2; D is perhaps TRBD1 (5 bases). V was cut by 5 bases and J by 7 bases, with 20 bases left in between. CDR1 and CDR2 (germline): SNHLY, FYNNEI. The CDR3 spans 15 residues. The CDR3 sequence: CASSLRDPRGGGYTF. For the CDR3, the DNA is TGTGCCAGCAGTCTCCGGGACCCCCGAGGCGGTGGCTACACCTTC. The full variable domain, its missing parts supplied by reference TRBV2 and TRBJ1-2, is EPEVTQTPSHQVTQMGQEVILRCVPISNHLYFYWYRQILGQKVEFLVSFYNNEISEKSEIFDDQFSVERPDGSNFTLKIRSTKLEDSAMYFCASSLRDPRGGGYTFGSGTRLTVV.

This clone was recorded a few times. The V gene is TRBV28, the J gene TRBJ1-1; 9 bases line up with TRBD1. CDR3 length: 14 residues. Trimming cost V 3 bases and J 5 bases; bases outside gene matches: 4. From germline, CDR1 is MDHEN and CDR2 SYDVKM. The CDR3 reads CASSLRQGGTEAFF. The DNA for the CDR3 is TGTGCCAGCAGTTTGCGACAGGGGGGGACTGAAGCTTTCTTT.

V and J are TRBV28 and TRBJ1-2; D gene ambiguous. V shed 2 bases and J shed 0 bases, with 7 bases lying between them. Germline values: CDR1 MDHEN, CDR2 SYDVKM. This CDR3 has 14 residues. The DNA of the CDR3 is TGTGCCAGCAGTTTACTCCCGACTAACTATGGCTACACCTTC. This translates into CASSLLPTNYGYTF.

The J gene is TRBJ1-2, the V gene TRBV18, with D hard to call. The CDR3 runs to 13 residues. Between the trimmed V and J ends, which lost 6 bases and 8 bases, there was a span of 16 bases. Germline CDR1 is KGHSH and CDR2 is LQKENI. The CDR3 loop is CASSPSHSDGYTF. The DNA of the CDR3 is TGTGCCAGCTCTCCATCCCACAGTGACGGCTACACCTTC.

The chain is built from TRBV5-4 and TRBJ2-7, with 8 positions matching TRBD2. This CDR3 has 14 residues. The germline V gene encodes CDR1 SGHNT and CDR2 YYREEE (reference sequence). Trimming removed 1 base from V and 3 bases from J; junction bases left unmatched: 3. CDR3 loop: CASSLPGTSYEQYF. The CDR3 nucleotides read TGTGCCAGCAGCTTGCCCGGGACTAGCTACGAGCAGTACTTC.

The chain is built from TRBV9 and TRBJ2-5, with D perhaps matching TRBD2 (5 bases). There are 13 residues in the CDR3. Trimming took off 4 bases at V and 5 bases at J, with 12 bases between the two ends. Germline CDR1 SGDLS, CDR2 YYNGEE. The CDR3 reads CASSQRWEETQYF. The CDR3 nucleotides are TGTGCCAGCAGCCAAAGGTGGGAGGAGACCCAGTACTTC.

This clone was picked up a small number of times. V gene TRBV28 combines with J gene TRBJ2-1; 9 bases map to TRBD2. Germline CDR1 MDHEN, CDR2 SYDVKM. The CDR3 runs to 14 residues. V dropped 6 bases and J dropped 9; count of bases not matched to a gene: 9. The CDR3 DNA reads TGTGCCAGCAGCCTGGCGGGAGGGCTGGGTGAGCAGTTCTTC. This codes for CASSLAGGLGEQFF.

The chain uses TRBV19 and TRBJ2-1, with TRBD2 matching over 12 bases. CDR1 is LNHDA, CDR2 SQIVND, per germline (reference sequence). The CDR3 is 15 residues long. V was clipped by 6 bases and J by 10 bases; unmatched bases: 10. CDR3 in amino acids: CASRLASGGVGEQFF. In nucleotides, the CDR3 is TGTGCCAGTAGGTTAGCTAGCGGGGGGGTGGGGGAGCAGTTCTTC.

The chain uses TRBV29-1 and TRBJ2-3, with 12 bases aligning to TRBD2. The germline gives CDR1 SQVTM, CDR2 ANQGSEA. J gave up 0 bases and V 7 bases, and 2 bases lay outside the gene matches. The CDR3 length is 14 residues. The CDR3 here is CSALAGGSTDTQYF. The CDR3 bases are TGCAGCGCACTAGCGGGGGGAAGCACAGATACGCAGTATTTT.

The chain joins TRBV27 to TRBJ2-3; 12 bases are shared with TRBD2. This CDR3 comprises 19 residues. Germline V lookup: CDR1 MNHEY, CDR2 SMNVEV (reference sequence). Unmatched junction bases numbered 15, after V lost 4 bases and J lost 4 bases. CDR3 nucleotide sequence: TGTGCCAGCAGTTCGCTGCGACTAGCGGGAGTTCAGATCCCAGATACGCAGTATTTT. It translates to CASSSLRLAGVQIPDTQYF.

This clone was detected only a few times. Relative to the germline gene, one junction end is altered; a read error may explain this. The chain combines TRBV2 with TRBJ2-7; D uncertain. Germline CDR1 SNHLY, CDR2 FYNNEI. The CDR3 covers 10 residues. CDR3 coding DNA: TGTGCCAGCAGCGGAGTTACGACGGTTTTC. It codes for CASSGVTTVF.

This clone was found once. The rearrangement joins TRBV5-6 to TRBJ2-3; 8 nucleotides match TRBD1. V shed 3 bases, J shed 5 bases, and the junction held 11 bases outside the gene matches. CDR3 size: 16 residues. Germline V gene sequence: CDR1 SGHDT, CDR2 YYEEEE. The CDR3 loop reads CASSWSQGADRDTQYF. In nucleotides, the CDR3 is TGTGCCAGCAGCTGGTCTCAGGGGGCGGACAGAGATACGCAGTATTTT.

The chain is built from TRBV7-2 and TRBJ1-1, with 8 positions matching TRBD1. The CDR3 is 14 residues long. The junction had 5 bases not matched to a gene; V was cut back by 6 bases and J by 2 bases. Germline V CDR1 and CDR2: SGHTA, FQGNSA. Written as DNA, the CDR3 is TGTGCCAGCAGGTATACAGGGGGAAACACTGAAGCTTTCTTT. Its translation: CASRYTGGNTEAFF.

The rearrangement links TRBV10-3 to TRBJ2-3, with D uncertain. Germline-derived CDR1 and CDR2 are ENHRY and SYGVKD. V lost 8 bases, J lost 2 bases, and 11 bases lay in between. This CDR3 region has 13 residues. This CDR3 is CAIGTGFTDTQYF. The CDR3 DNA reads TGTGCCATCGGTACCGGGTTCACAGATACGCAGTATTTT.

The chain recombines TRBV5-1 with TRBJ1-3, with D perhaps matching TRBD1 (5 bases). CDR3 length equals 14 residues. Germline CDR1 is SGHRS and CDR2 is YFSETQ. Trimming removed 2 bases from V and 1 base from J, with 7 bases in between. The CDR3: CASSFGGSGNTIYF. CDR3 in DNA: TGCGCCAGCAGCTTCGGGGGATCTGGAAACACCATATATTTT.

The sample holds one count of this clone. The rearrangement links TRBV6-5 to TRBJ1-5; no clear D. Germline CDR1 and CDR2: MNHEY and SVGAGI. V gave up 4 bases and J gave up 4 bases, with 14 bases separating them. This CDR3 contains 15 residues. This CDR3 reads CASSSLSQANQPQHF. The CDR3 DNA sequence: TGTGCCAGCAGTTCGCTCTCCCAGGCAAATCAGCCCCAGCATTTT.

The J gene is TRBJ1-2, the V gene TRBV4-1; maybe TRBD1 (5 bases). With 3 bases removed from V and 4 bases from J, the gap between germline ends came to 12 bases. CDR1 MGHRA and CDR2 YSYEKL come from the germline V gene. The length of the CDR3 is 14 residues. CDR3 sequence reads: CASSHTSGIYGYTF. As DNA, the CDR3 is TGCGCCAGCAGCCATACTTCAGGGATCTATGGCTACACCTTC.

The gene calls are TRBV4-3 and TRBJ1-1; D not resolved. Germline CDR1 and CDR2: LGHNA and YSLEER. The V end lost 0 bases, the J end lost 0 bases, and 5 bases lay between the germline ends. The CDR3 is 14 residues long. The CDR3 sequence: CASSQDWMNTEAFF. The CDR3 DNA reads as TGCGCCAGCAGCCAAGATTGGATGAACACTGAAGCTTTCTTT.

This sequence joins TRBV7-3 and TRBJ2-2, with 16 bases that match TRBD2. This CDR3 has 17 residues. The germline gives CDR1 SGHTA, CDR2 FQGTGA. The J segment lost 5 bases and the V segment lost 3 bases, leaving 3 bases of the junction unmatched. The CDR3 DNA reads as TGTGCCAGCAGCTTGGGACTAGCGGGAGGGCCAACCGGGGAGCTGTTTTTT. This encodes CASSLGLAGGPTGELFF.

This clone has more than one count but fewer than ten. J is TRBJ1-5 and V is TRBV5-1, with TRBD1 matching 9 bases. Germline loops: CDR1 SGHRS, CDR2 YFSETQ. With V trimmed by 4 bases and J by 4 bases, 6 bases remained unmatched. The CDR3 covers 15 residues. The CDR3 region has the DNA TGCGCCAGCAGCCCGGGGACAGGGCGAAATCAGCCCCAGCATTTT. This codes for CASSPGTGRNQPQHF.